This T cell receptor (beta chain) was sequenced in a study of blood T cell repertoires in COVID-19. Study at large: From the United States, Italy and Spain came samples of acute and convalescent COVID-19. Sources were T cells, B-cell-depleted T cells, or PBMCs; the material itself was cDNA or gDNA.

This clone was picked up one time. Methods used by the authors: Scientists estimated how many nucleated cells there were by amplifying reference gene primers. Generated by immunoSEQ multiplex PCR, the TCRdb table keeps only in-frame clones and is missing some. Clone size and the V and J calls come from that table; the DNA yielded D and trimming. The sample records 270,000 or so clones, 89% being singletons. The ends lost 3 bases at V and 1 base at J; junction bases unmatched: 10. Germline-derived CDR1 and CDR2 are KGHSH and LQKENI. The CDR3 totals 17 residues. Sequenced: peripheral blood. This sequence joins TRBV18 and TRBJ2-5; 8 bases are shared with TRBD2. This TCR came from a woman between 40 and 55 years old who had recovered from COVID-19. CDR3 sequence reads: CASSPNAPSGFQETQYF. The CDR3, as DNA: TGTGCCAGCTCACCGAACGCACCTAGCGGGTTCCAAGAGACCCAGTACTTC.